The clone carrying this TCR beta chain was seen just once. The data are from a study of shared clonotypes between healthy human individuals. In the study overall: The study drew on a couple of women and three men aged 18 to 49 as donors.

The CDR3 is 17 residues long. With V trimmed by 4 bases and J by 2 bases, 9 bases remained unmatched. Germline lookup yields CDR1 MDHEN and CDR2 SYDVKM. Terminally differentiated effector memory CD45RA+ cells were excluded by CCR7 positive selection of CD45RO-negative cells. TCRdb's table, derived via immunoSEQ multiplex PCR, lists solely in-frame clones and lacks some. The sample lists roughly 2.1 million clones; just over 90% were seen once. This receptor was obtained from a man in his late teens or twenties in good health. Some clones in this sample may be carry-over from other donors' samples. Sequences were obtained from naive CD8+ T cells from PBMCs. V is TRBV28 and J is TRBJ2-1; 9 bases map to TRBD2. The CDR3 DNA follows: TGTGCCAGCAGTTCCCCGATAGCGGGAGATACCTACAATGAGCAGTTCTTC. Translation gives CASSSPIAGDTYNEQFF.